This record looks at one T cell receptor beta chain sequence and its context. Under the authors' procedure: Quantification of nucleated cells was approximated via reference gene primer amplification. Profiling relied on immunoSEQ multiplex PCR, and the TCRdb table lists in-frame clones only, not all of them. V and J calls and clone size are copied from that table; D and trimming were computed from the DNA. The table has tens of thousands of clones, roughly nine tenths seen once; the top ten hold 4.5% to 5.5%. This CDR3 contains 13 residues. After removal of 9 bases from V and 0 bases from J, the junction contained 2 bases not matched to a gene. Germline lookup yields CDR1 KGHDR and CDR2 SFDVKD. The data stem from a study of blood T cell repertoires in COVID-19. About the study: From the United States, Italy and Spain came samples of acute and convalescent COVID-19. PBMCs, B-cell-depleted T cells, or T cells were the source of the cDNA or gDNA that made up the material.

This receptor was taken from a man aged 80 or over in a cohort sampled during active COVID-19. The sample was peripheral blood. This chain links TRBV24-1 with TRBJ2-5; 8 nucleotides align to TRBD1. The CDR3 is CATGTGDQETQYF. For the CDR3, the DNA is TGTGCCACCGGGACAGGAGACCAAGAGACCCAGTACTTC.